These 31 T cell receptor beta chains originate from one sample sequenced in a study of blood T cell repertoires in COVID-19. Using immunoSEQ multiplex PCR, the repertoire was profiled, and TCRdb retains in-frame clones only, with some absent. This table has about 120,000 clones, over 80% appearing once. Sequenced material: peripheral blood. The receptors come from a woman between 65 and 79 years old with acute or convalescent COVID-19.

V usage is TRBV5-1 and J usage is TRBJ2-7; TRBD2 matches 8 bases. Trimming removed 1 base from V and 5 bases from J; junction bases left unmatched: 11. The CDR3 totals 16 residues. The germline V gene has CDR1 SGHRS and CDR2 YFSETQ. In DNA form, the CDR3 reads TGCGCCAGCAGCTTGTTATCGGGGGGGCCGGGGAACGAGCAGTACTTC. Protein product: CASSLLSGGPGNEQYF.

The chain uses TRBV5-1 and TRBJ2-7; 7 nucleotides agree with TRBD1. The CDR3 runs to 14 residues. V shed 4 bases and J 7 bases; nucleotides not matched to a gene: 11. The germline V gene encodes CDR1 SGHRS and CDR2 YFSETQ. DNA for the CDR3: TGCGCCAGCAGCCCAGACAGGGATTCGGGGGAGCAGTACTTC. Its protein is CASSPDRDSGEQYF.

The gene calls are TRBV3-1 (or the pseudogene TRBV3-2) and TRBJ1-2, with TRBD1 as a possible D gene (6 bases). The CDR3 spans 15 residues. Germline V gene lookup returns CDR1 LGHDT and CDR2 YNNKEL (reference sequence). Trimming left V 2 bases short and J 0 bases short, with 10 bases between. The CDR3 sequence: CASSQQGQTNYGYTF. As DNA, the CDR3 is TGTGCCAGCAGCCAACAGGGGCAGACTAACTATGGCTACACCTTC.

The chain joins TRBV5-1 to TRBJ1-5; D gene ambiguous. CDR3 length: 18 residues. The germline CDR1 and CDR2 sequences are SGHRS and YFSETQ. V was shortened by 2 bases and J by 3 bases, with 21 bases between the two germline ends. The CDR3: CASSFAIVRWEDNQPQHF. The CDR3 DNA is TGCGCCAGCAGCTTCGCGATCGTTCGATGGGAGGACAATCAGCCCCAGCATTTT.

CDR3 loop: CASSSTGTAADGYTF. CDR3 DNA: TGTGCCAGCAGCTCTACCGGGACAGCGGCGGACGGCTACACCTTC. The chain joins TRBV7-2 to TRBJ1-2, with 7 bases that match TRBD1. J lost 8 bases, V lost 4 bases, and 13 bases had no gene match. CDR3 length: 15 amino acids. The germline CDR1 and CDR2 sequences are SGHTA and FQGNSA.

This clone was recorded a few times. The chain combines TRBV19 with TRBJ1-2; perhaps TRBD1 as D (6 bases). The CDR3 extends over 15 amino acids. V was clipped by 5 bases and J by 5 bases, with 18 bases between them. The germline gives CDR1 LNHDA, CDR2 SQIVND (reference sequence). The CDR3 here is CASSVTGPRVYGYTF. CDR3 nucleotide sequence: TGTGCCAGTAGTGTGACAGGCCCGAGAGTTTATGGCTACACCTTC.

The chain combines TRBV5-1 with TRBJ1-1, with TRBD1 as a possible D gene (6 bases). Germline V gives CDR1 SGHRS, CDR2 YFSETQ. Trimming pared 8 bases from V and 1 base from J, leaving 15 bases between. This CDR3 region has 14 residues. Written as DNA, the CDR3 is TGCGCCAGTGCCTCAGGGGTCCCGAACACTGAAGCTTTCTTT. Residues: CASASGVPNTEAFF.

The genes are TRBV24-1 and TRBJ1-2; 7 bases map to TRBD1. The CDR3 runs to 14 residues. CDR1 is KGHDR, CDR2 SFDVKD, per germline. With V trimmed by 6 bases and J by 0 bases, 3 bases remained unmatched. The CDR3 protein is CATSNGQANYGYTF. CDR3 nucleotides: TGTGCCACCAGTAACGGACAGGCTAACTATGGCTACACCTTC.

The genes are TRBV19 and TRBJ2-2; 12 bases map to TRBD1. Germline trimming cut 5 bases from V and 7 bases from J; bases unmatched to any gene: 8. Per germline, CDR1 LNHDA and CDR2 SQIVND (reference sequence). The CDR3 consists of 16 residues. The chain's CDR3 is CASSDPGQGADGELFF. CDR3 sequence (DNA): TGTGCCAGTAGTGACCCGGGACAGGGGGCGGACGGGGAGCTGTTTTTT.

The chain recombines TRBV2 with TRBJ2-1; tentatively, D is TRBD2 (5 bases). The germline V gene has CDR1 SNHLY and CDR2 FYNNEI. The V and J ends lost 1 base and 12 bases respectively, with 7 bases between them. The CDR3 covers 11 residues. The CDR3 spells CASSEEEGQFF. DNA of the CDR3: TGTGCCAGCAGTGAAGAAGAGGGGCAGTTCTTC.

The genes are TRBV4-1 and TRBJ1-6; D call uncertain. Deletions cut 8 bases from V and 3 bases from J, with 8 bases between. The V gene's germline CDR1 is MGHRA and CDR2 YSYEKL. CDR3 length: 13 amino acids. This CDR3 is CASRFGYNSPLHF. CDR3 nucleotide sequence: TGCGCCAGCCGTTTCGGCTATAATTCACCCCTCCACTTT.

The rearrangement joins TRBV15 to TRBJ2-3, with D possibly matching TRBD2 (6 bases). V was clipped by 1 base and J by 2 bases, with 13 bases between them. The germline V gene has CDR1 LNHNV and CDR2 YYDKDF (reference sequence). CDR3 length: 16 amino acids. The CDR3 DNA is TGTGCCACCAGCAGAGGAGCTAGCGAGTACACAGATACGCAGTATTTT. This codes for CATSRGASEYTDTQYF. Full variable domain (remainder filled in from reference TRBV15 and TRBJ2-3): DAMVIQNPRYQVTQFGKPVTLSCSQTLNHNVMYWYQQKSSQAPKLLFHYYDKDFNNEADTPDNFQSRRPNTSFCFLDIRSPGLGDTAMYLCATSRGASEYTDTQYFGPGTRLTVL.

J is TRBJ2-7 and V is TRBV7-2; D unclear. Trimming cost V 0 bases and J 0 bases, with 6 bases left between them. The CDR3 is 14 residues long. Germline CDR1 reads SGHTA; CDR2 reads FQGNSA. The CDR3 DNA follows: TGTGCCAGCAGCTTAGCCAGGAACTCCTACGAGCAGTACTTC. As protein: CASSLARNSYEQYF. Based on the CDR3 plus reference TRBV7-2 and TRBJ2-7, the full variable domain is GAGVSQSPSNKVTEKGKDVELRCDPISGHTALYWYRQSLGQGLEFLIYFQGNSAPDKSGLPSDRFSAERTGGSVSTLTIQRTQQEDSAVYLCASSLARNSYEQYFGPGTRLTVT.

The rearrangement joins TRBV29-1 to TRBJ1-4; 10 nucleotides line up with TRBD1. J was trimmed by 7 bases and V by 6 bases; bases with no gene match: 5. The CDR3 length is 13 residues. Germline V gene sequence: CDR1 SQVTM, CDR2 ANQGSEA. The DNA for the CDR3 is TGCAGCGTCCGGACAGGGGGAAGTGAAAAACTGTTTTTT. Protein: CSVRTGGSEKLFF.

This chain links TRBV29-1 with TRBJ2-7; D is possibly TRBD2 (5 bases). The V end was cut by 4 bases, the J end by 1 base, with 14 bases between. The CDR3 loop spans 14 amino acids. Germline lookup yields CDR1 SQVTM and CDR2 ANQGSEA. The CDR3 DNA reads TGCAGCGTTGCTCCGGGGTTGGGATCCTACGAGCAGTACTTC. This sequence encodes CSVAPGLGSYEQYF.

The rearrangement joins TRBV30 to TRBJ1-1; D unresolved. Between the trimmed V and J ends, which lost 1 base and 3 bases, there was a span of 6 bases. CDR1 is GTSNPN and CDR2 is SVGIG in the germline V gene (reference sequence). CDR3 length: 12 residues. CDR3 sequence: CAWSGQYTEAFF. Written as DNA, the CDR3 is TGTGCCTGGAGTGGGCAGTACACTGAAGCTTTCTTT.

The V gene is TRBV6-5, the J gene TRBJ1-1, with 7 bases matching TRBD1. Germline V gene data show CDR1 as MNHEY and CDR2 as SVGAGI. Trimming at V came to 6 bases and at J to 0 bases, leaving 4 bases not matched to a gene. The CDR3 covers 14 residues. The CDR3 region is CASRRGQMNTEAFF. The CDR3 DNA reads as TGTGCCAGCAGAAGGGGACAGATGAACACTGAAGCTTTCTTT.

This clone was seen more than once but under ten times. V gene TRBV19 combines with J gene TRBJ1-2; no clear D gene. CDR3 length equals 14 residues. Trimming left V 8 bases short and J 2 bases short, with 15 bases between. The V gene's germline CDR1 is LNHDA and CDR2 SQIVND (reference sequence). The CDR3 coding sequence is TGTGCCAGTCGTACCGCCCCGGGAAACTATGGCTACACCTTC. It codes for CASRTAPGNYGYTF.

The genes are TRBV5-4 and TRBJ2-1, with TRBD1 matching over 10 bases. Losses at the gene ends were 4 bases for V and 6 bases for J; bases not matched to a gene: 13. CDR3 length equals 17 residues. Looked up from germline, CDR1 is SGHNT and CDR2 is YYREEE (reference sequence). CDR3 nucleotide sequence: TGTGCCAGCAGCCCTGTCCTGGAGACAGGGGGCCTCAATGAGCAGTTCTTC. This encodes CASSPVLETGGLNEQFF.

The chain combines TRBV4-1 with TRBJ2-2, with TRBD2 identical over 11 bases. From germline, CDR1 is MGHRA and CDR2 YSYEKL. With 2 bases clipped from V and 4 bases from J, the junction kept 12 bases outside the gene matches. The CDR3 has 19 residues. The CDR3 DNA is TGCGCCAGCAGCCAAACGGCGGGGCTAGCGGGGGGAATCACCGGGGAGCTGTTTTTT. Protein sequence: CASSQTAGLAGGITGELFF.

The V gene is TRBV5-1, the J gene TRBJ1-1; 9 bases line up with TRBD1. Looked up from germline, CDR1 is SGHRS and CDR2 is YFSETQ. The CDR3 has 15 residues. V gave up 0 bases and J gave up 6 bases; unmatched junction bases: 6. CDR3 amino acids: CASSLGGTGPAEAFF. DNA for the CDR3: TGCGCCAGCAGCTTGGGGGGGACAGGGCCAGCTGAAGCTTTCTTT. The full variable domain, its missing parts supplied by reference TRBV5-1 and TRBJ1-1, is KAGVTQTPRYLIKTRGQQVTLSCSPISGHRSVSWYQQTPGQGLQFLFEYFSETQRNKGNFPGRFSGRQFSNSRSEMNVSTLELGDSALYLCASSLGGTGPAEAFFGQGTRLTVV.

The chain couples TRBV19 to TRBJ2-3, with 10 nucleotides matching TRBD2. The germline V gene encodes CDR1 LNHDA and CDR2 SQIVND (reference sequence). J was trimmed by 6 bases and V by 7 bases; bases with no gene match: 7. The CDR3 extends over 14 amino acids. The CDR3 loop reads CASTDALAGDTQYF. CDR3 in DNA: TGTGCCAGTACCGATGCACTAGCGGGGGATACGCAGTATTTT.

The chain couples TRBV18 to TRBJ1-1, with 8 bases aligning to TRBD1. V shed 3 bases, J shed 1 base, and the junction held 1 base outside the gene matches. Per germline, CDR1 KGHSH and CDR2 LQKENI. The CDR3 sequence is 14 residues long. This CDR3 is CASSPQGANTEAFF. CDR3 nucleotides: TGTGCCAGCTCACCTCAGGGGGCGAACACTGAAGCTTTCTTT.

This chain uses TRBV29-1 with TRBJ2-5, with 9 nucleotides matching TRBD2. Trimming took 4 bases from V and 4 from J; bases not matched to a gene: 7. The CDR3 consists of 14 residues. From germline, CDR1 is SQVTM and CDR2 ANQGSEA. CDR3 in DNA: TGCAGCGTTGGCGGGGGGGGGCGAAGAGAGACCCAGTACTTC. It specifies CSVGGGGRRETQYF.

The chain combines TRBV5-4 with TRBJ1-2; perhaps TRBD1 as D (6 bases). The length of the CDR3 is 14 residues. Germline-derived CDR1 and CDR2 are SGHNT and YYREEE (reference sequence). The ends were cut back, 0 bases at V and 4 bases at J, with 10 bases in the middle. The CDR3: CASSLDRAPYGYTF. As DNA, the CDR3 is TGTGCCAGCAGCTTGGACAGGGCCCCCTATGGCTACACCTTC.

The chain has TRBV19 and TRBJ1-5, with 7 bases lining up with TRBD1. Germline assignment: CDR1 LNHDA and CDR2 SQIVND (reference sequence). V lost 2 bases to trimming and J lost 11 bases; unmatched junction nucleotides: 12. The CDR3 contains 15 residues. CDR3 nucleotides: TGTGCCAGTAGTATAAAGCGGACAGGACATTTTGCCCAGCATTTT. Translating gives CASSIKRTGHFAQHF.

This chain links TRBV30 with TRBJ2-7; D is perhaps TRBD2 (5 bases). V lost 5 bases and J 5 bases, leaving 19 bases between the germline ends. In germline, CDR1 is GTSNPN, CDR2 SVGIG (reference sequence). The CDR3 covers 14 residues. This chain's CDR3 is CAWCRQRLSHEQYF. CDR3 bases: TGTGCCTGGTGCCGGCAGCGGCTTTCCCACGAGCAGTACTTC.

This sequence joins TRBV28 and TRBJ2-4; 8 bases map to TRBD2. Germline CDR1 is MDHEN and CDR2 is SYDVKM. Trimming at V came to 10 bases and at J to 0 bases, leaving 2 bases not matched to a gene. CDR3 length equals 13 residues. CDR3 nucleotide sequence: TGTGCCACCGCGGGGGGAGCCAAAAACATTCAGTACTTC. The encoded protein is CATAGGAKNIQYF. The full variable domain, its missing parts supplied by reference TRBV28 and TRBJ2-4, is DVKVTQSSRYLVKRTGEKVFLECVQDMDHENMFWYRQDPGLGLRLIYFSYDVKMKEKGDIPEGYSVSREKKERFSLILESASTNQTSMYLCATAGGAKNIQYFGAGTRLSVL.

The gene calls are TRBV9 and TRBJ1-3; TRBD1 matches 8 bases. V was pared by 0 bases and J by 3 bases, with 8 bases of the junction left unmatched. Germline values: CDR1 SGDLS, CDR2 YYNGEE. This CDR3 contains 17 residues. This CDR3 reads CASSVAGGQGGGNTIYF. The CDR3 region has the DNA TGTGCCAGCAGCGTAGCGGGCGGACAGGGTGGTGGAAACACCATATATTTT.

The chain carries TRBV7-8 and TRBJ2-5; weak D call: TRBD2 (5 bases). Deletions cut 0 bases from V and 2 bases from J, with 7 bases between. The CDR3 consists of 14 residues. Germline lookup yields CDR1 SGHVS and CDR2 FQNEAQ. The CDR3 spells CASSLAPGQETQYF. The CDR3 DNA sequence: TGTGCCAGCAGCTTAGCGCCGGGACAAGAGACCCAGTACTTC.

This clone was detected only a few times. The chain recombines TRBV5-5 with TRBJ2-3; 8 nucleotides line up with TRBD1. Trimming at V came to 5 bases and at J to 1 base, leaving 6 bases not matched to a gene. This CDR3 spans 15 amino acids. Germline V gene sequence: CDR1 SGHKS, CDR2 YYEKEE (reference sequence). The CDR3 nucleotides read TGTGCCAGCAGAATCGGACAGGGCCGCACAGATACGCAGTATTTT. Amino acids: CASRIGQGRTDTQYF. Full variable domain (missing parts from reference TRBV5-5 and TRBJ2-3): DAGVTQSPTHLIKTRGQQVTLRCSPISGHKSVSWYQQVLGQGPQFIFQYYEKEERGRGNFPDRFSARQFPNYSSELNVNALLLGDSALYLCASRIGQGRTDTQYFGPGTRLTVL.